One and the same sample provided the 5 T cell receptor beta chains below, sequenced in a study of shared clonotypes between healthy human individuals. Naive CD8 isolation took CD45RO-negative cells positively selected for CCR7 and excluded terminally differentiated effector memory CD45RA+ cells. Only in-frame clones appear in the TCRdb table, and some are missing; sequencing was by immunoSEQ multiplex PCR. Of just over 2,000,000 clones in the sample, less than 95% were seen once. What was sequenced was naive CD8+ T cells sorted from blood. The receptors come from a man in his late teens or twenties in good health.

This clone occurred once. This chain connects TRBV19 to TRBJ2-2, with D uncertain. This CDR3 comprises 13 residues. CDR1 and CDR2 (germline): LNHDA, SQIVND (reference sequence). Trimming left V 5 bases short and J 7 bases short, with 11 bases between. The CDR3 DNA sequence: TGTGCCAGTAGTCTGGCTTTCGGCGGGGAGCTGTTTTTT. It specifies CASSLAFGGELFF.

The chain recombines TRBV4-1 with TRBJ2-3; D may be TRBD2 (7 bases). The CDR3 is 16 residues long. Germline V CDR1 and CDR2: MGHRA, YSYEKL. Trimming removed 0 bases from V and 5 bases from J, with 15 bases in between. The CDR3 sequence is CASSQEGGVVRDTQYF. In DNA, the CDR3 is TGCGCCAGCAGCCAAGAAGGGGGGGTGGTAAGAGATACGCAGTATTTT.

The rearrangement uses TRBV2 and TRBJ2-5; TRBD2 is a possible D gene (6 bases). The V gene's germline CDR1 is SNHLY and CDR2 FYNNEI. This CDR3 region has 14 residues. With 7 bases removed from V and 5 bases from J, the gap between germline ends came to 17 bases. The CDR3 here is CASIRAGLGETQYF. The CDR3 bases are TGTGCCAGCATAAGGGCGGGGCTCGGGGAGACCCAGTACTTC. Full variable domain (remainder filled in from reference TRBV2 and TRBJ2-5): EPEVTQTPSHQVTQMGQEVILRCVPISNHLYFYWYRQILGQKVEFLVSFYNNEISEKSEIFDDQFSVERPDGSNFTLKIRSTKLEDSAMYFCASIRAGLGETQYFGPGTRLLVL.

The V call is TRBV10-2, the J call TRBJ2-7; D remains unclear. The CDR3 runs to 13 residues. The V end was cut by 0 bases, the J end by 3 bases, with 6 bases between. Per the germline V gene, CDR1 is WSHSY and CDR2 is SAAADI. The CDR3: CASSESQYYEQYF. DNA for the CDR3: TGCGCCAGCAGTGAGTCTCAGTACTACGAGCAGTACTTC.

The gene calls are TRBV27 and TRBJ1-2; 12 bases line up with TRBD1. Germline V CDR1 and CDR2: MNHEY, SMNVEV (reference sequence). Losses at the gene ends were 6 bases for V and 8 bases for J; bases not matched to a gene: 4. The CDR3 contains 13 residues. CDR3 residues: CASRGQGASGYTF. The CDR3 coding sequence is TGTGCCAGCAGGGGACAGGGGGCGAGCGGCTACACCTTC.